This TCR beta chain was retrieved from a study of molecular identifiers for immune sequencing clone quantification. General study findings and limits: Researchers reportedly could pick up spiked Jurkat TCR RNA from one cell mixed into 1 million or so naive cells. Should identical TCR molecules share a barcode, the sizes of highly expanded clones could be underestimated.

A word on this clonotype: Its antigen is not identified.

The CDR3 consists of 15 residues. The germline gives CDR1 SQVTM, CDR2 ANQGSEA. Trimming at V came to 2 bases and at J to 4 bases, leaving 9 bases not matched to a gene. One entry per CDR3 protein results from TCRdb running MiXCR on the PCR reads. This sample yields some 680,000 distinct CDR3 sequences, of which 25% are seen a single time; about 0.81% belongs to the top ten. Sequenced sample: naive CD8+ T cells from blood, with Jurkat cell RNA spiked in. The subset denotes: FACS-sorted CD8+CD4-CCR7+CD45RA+ naive T cells. The chain is built from TRBV29-1 and TRBJ2-7; 9 bases fit TRBD2. The source of this sequence is a human donor in good health. Some libraries in this study had Jurkat cell RNA spiked in. The CDR3 sequence: CSVELGLAETYEQYF. For the CDR3, the DNA is TGCAGCGTTGAATTGGGACTAGCTGAAACTTACGAGCAGTACTTC.